Following are 22 T cell receptor beta chains from one sample sequenced in a study of blood T cells in healthy people across ages (dated by TCRdb to the mid-2010s). The library was produced with 5' RACE. The run used an Illumina HiSeq 2500. A second PCR of roughly 6 to 11 cycles was run with a J-beta primer mix and a sample-barcoded 5' primer. TCRdb applied fastp at Q25 and MiXCR to the public reads, then kept only in-frame beta chains. A single entry per CDR3 protein holds the most common genes and DNA from its merged rows. In this sample the table shows 800,000 to 950,000 distinct CDR3 sequences, under 35% of which occur a single time. About a tenth of the sample is in the top ten clones. These sequences were also reported in another study, on T cells of mothers and their children.

Specimen: blood. All receptors come from a woman aged 40 to 50 in good health.

This clonotype was seen ten or more times. The chain links TRBV6-2 or TRBV6-3 to TRBJ2-7; 10 bases align to TRBD1. The CDR3 consists of 15 residues. Trimming took 6 bases from V and 5 from J; bases not matched to a gene: 10. Per germline, CDR1 MNHEY and CDR2 SVGEGT. The CDR3 region has the DNA TGTGCCAGCAGCCTGGGACAGGGGAGGACTCACGAGCAGTACTTC. Translated, it gives CASSLGQGRTHEQYF.

CDR3 sequence: CASEGGTGRDTGELFF. In DNA form, the CDR3 reads TGTGCCAGCGAAGGGGGGACAGGGAGGGACACCGGGGAGCTGTTTTTT. The chain links TRBV7-2 to TRBJ2-2; 9 nucleotides align to TRBD1. The V gene's germline CDR1 is SGHTA and CDR2 FQGNSA. V shed 8 bases, J shed 3 bases, and the junction held 10 bases outside the gene matches. The CDR3 loop spans 16 amino acids.

This clonotype was detected only a few times. The chain links TRBV5-5 to TRBJ1-5; 7 nucleotides line up with TRBD1. Germline-derived CDR1 and CDR2 are SGHKS and YYEKEE (reference sequence). V gave up 4 bases and J gave up 0 bases; unmatched junction bases: 19. There are 20 residues in the CDR3. The CDR3 here is CASSQVSTSRDSHSNQPQHF. CDR3 DNA: TGTGCCAGCAGCCAGGTTTCCACTAGCCGGGACAGTCATAGCAATCAGCCCCAGCATTTT. Looking up the rest from reference TRBV5-5 and TRBJ1-5 gives the full variable domain: DAGVTQSPTHLIKTRGQQVTLRCSPISGHKSVSWYQQVLGQGPQFIFQYYEKEERGRGNFPDRFSARQFPNYSSELNVNALLLGDSALYLCASSQVSTSRDSHSNQPQHFGDGTRLSIL.

V usage is TRBV25-1 and J usage is TRBJ2-5; D unclear. Trimming took 7 bases from V and 2 from J, leaving 11 bases between them. The CDR3 contains 13 residues. CDR1 and CDR2 from the germline V gene are MGHDK and SYGVNS. In nucleotides, the CDR3 is TGTGCCAGCAACGTCCCAGGTCAAGAGACCCAGTACTTC. It is translated as CASNVPGQETQYF.

This clonotype was observed a few times. Possible read error: a much larger clone is one base away. The V call is TRBV12-3 or TRBV12-4, the J call TRBJ2-4; D might be TRBD1 or TRBD2, each matching 5 bases. The J call may be in error: the DNA end matches TRBJ2-7 better. The CDR3 is made up of 16 amino acids. The CDR3 DNA follows: TGTGCCAACACATCCTGGGACCGTCCTATTTCCTACGAGCAGTACTTC. It encodes CANTSWDRPISYEQYF.

The rearrangement uses TRBV12-3 or TRBV12-4 and TRBJ2-1, with D hard to call. V was clipped by 7 bases and J by 10 bases, with 14 bases between them. The CDR3 is made up of 12 amino acids. CDR3 nucleotide sequence: TGTGCCAGCAACCCCGACTCCTACGAGCAGTTCTTC. It is translated as CASNPDSYEQFF.

CDR3 nucleotides: TGTGCCAGCAGTTCCCCCGCAGGGCCCTCCTACGAGCAGTACTTC. Protein: CASSSPAGPSYEQYF. The chain combines TRBV28 with TRBJ2-7, with D perhaps matching TRBD1 (5 bases). V lost 4 bases, J lost 0 bases, and 13 bases lay in between. CDR1 MDHEN and CDR2 SYDVKM come from the germline V gene. The CDR3 loop spans 15 amino acids.

The V gene is TRBV29-1, the J gene TRBJ2-4; the D gene is possibly TRBD2 (6 bases). The DNA matches TRBJ2-5 better at its end, which makes the J call doubtful. Germline-derived CDR1 and CDR2 are SQVTM and ANQGSEA. The CDR3 extends over 14 amino acids. CDR3 DNA sequence: TGCAGCGTTGGGAGGGAGGCCGGTCAGGAGACCCAGTACTTC. Translation gives CSVGREAGQETQYF.

On this clonotype itself: A much larger clone differs by one base, so this may be a read error. The rearrangement uses TRBV5-1 and TRBJ2-7; the D call may be TRBD1 or TRBD2 (6 bases each). The CDR3 extends over 15 amino acids. Per germline, CDR1 SGHRS and CDR2 YFSETQ. V dropped 1 base and J dropped 2 bases, with 13 bases sitting between them. CDR3 region: CASSLWGAEAYEQYF. The CDR3 DNA is TGCGCCAGCAGCTTGTGGGGGGCGGAAGCCTACGAGCAGTACTTC.

This clonotype was observed a handful of times. V and J are TRBV3-1 and TRBJ2-7; D might be TRBD1 (6 bases). The germline V gene encodes CDR1 LGHDT and CDR2 YNNKEL (reference sequence). V lost 0 bases and J lost 7, with 13 bases in between. The CDR3 has 14 amino acids. For the CDR3, the DNA is TGTGCCAGCAGCCAAGATAGGGGGATCCGGGAGCAGTACTTC. Amino acids: CASSQDRGIREQYF.

In regard to this clonotype: This likely comes from a read error, as the CDR3 has no conserved phenylalanine or tryptophan at its end. This rearrangement joins TRBV18 to TRBJ2-4; TRBD2 matches 11 bases. Germline-derived CDR1 and CDR2 are KGHSH and LQKENI. The CDR3 extends over 19 amino acids. Written as DNA, the CDR3 is TGCGCCAGCTCACCAGCCCCTACTAGCGGGGGCCAAAAAGGGAACATTCAGTACTAC. It codes for CASSPAPTSGGQKGNIQYY.

J is TRBJ1-4 and V is TRBV20-1; tentative D call: TRBD1 (5 bases). The CDR3 has 15 residues. The germline V gene has CDR1 DFQATT and CDR2 SNEGSKA (reference sequence). V was trimmed by 3 bases and J by 10 bases, leaving 21 bases between them. DNA of the CDR3: TGCAGTGCTAGGGCCCCGGGCAGGGTGAATAGAAAACTGTTTTTT. Its protein is CSARAPGRVNRKLFF.

This chain uses TRBV11-2 with TRBJ2-1, with 12 nucleotides matching TRBD2. Germline CDR1 SGHAT, CDR2 FQNNGV. CDR3 length equals 16 residues. V was pared by 8 bases and J by 13 bases, with 18 bases of the junction left unmatched. The CDR3 loop is CASGMTSGGGGETQFF. The CDR3 DNA follows: TGTGCCAGCGGCATGACTAGCGGGGGAGGAGGAGAGACCCAGTTCTTC.

This clonotype turned up a few times. The chain carries TRBV9 and TRBJ2-7, with unresolved D. There are 14 residues in the CDR3. Trimming pared 0 bases from V and 3 bases from J, leaving 10 bases between. Germline V gene lookup returns CDR1 SGDLS and CDR2 YYNGEE. CDR3 in amino acids: CASSVDADIYEQYF. The CDR3 DNA sequence: TGTGCCAGCAGCGTAGATGCGGATATCTACGAGCAGTACTTC.

This clonotype has ten or more counts. CDR3 coding DNA: TGTGCCAGCAGCCAAGGGACAGGAAGCTCCTACGAGCAGTACTTC. The encoded protein is CASSQGTGSSYEQYF. This chain joins TRBV4-2 and TRBJ2-7; 7 nucleotides align to TRBD1. J was trimmed by 0 bases and V by 1 base; bases with no gene match: 3. Germline values: CDR1 LGHNA, CDR2 YNFKEQ. The CDR3 totals 15 residues.

The V and J genes are TRBV5-1 and TRBJ1-4; 8 bases are shared with TRBD1. CDR3 size: 20 residues. CDR1 and CDR2 (germline): SGHRS, YFSETQ. V lost 0 bases to trimming and J lost 0 bases; unmatched junction nucleotides: 13. The CDR3 DNA is TGCGCCAGCAGCTTGGCCAACCGGGACAGGATCACACCAACTAATGAAAAACTGTTTTTT. Residues: CASSLANRDRITPTNEKLFF.

The table lists this clonotype with a few counts. The J gene is TRBJ2-3, the V gene TRBV28; 9 bases agree with TRBD2. The CDR3 consists of 17 residues. V shed 4 bases and J 5 bases; nucleotides not matched to a gene: 13. Germline V gene sequence: CDR1 MDHEN, CDR2 SYDVKM. The CDR3 is CASSSDGLAPMLDTQYF. The CDR3 coding sequence is TGTGCCAGCAGTTCAGACGGACTAGCGCCCATGTTAGATACGCAGTATTTT.

This clonotype turned up a few times. The chain combines TRBV28 with TRBJ1-6; no reliable D call. The CDR3 has 16 residues. V dropped 6 bases and J dropped 3 bases, with 15 bases sitting between them. CDR1 is MDHEN, CDR2 SYDVKM, per germline. In DNA, the CDR3 is TGTGCCAGCAGCTCAGGCCGGATAATCTATAATTCACCCCTCCACTTT. Protein: CASSSGRIIYNSPLHF. The full variable domain, completed using reference TRBV28 and TRBJ1-6, is DVKVTQSSRYLVKRTGEKVFLECVQDMDHENMFWYRQDPGLGLRLIYFSYDVKMKEKGDIPEGYSVSREKKERFSLILESASTNQTSMYLCASSSGRIIYNSPLHFGNGTRLTVT.

This clonotype was recorded a few times. The CDR3 region is CASSPRNSGLSEAFF. CDR3 sequence (DNA): TGTGCCAGCAGCCCTCGAAACTCAGGGTTATCTGAAGCTTTCTTT. The V gene is TRBV7-6, the J gene TRBJ1-1; possible D gene TRBD1, 5 bases. The CDR3 has 15 residues. V lost 5 bases to trimming and J lost 6 bases, with 19 bases between them. Germline assignment: CDR1 SGHVS and CDR2 FNYEAQ.

CDR3 DNA: TGTGCCAGCAGCCCCATGGGACTAGCGCGCGATGAGCAGTTCTTC. Residues: CASSPMGLARDEQFF. The rearrangement joins TRBV7-2 to TRBJ2-1, with 10 bases identical to TRBD2. V shed 5 bases and J 8 bases; nucleotides not matched to a gene: 9. In germline, CDR1 is SGHTA, CDR2 FQGNSA. This CDR3 is built from 15 residues.

The V and J genes are TRBV5-5 and TRBJ1-5; 11 positions agree with TRBD1. Germline CDR1 is SGHKS and CDR2 is YYEKEE (reference sequence). CDR3 length: 17 amino acids. V lost 4 bases, J lost 4 bases, and 10 bases stayed unmatched. The DNA for the CDR3 is TGTGCCAGCAGCCGTGGACAGGGGGCTATTGATAATCAGCCCCAGCATTTT. It encodes CASSRGQGAIDNQPQHF.

The chain couples TRBV7-2 to TRBJ1-3; possibly TRBD1 for D (5 bases). This CDR3 has 18 residues. Germline V gives CDR1 SGHTA, CDR2 FQGNSA. V was clipped by 5 bases and J by 1 base, with 21 bases between them. This chain's CDR3 is CASSRGDWGRGSGNTIYF. The CDR3 nucleotides are TGTGCCAGCAGCAGAGGCGATTGGGGGAGAGGTTCTGGAAACACCATATATTTT.